The 22 T cell receptor beta chains below come from one sample, sequenced in a study of neurological immune-mediated disorders. TCRdb itself ran the 5' RACE reads through MiXCR, one entry per CDR3 protein. The table has roughly 31,000 distinct CDR3 sequences, 4.6% seen once. Sequenced sample: PBMCs. These TCRs come from a man between 18 and 35 years old in good health.

This clonotype was seen ten or more times. V gene TRBV2 combines with J gene TRBJ1-5; possibly TRBD1 for D (6 bases). V was shortened by 3 bases and J by 9 bases, with 12 bases between the two germline ends. Per germline, CDR1 SNHLY and CDR2 FYNNEI. The CDR3 has 13 amino acids. CDR3 loop: CASSDYGGGPQHF. The CDR3 bases are TGTGCCAGCAGTGACTACGGAGGGGGGCCCCAGCATTTT. Supplemented by reference TRBV2 and TRBJ1-5, the full variable domain reads EPEVTQTPSHQVTQMGQEVILRCVPISNHLYFYWYRQILGQKVEFLVSFYNNEISEKSEIFDDQFSVERPDGSNFTLKIRSTKLEDSAMYFCASSDYGGGPQHFGDGTRLSIL.

This clonotype was detected ten times or more. Here the CDR3 reads CASSLESSYNEQFF. CDR3 DNA sequence: TGCGCCAGCAGCTTGGAGAGCTCCTACAATGAGCAGTTCTTC. V and J are TRBV5-1 and TRBJ2-1; D not resolved. Trimming stripped 0 bases from V and 0 bases from J, with 4 bases between. The length of the CDR3 is 14 residues. The germline V gene encodes CDR1 SGHRS and CDR2 YFSETQ.

This clonotype was counted ten times or more. V gene TRBV20-1 combines with J gene TRBJ1-2; D might be TRBD1 (5 bases). The CDR3 covers 12 residues. Germline V CDR1 and CDR2: DFQATT, SNEGSKA (reference sequence). Trimming shortened V by 3 bases and J by 1 base, and 6 bases separated the two germline ends. The CDR3 DNA follows: TGCAGTGCTAGGGGGGGTAACTATGGCTACACCTTC. Protein sequence: CSARGGNYGYTF.

This clonotype appeared many times. The chain uses TRBV6-1 and TRBJ1-5; D is possibly TRBD1 (6 bases). Trimming removed 5 bases at V and 1 base at J, with 12 bases between. Per the germline V gene, CDR1 is MNHNS and CDR2 is SASEGT. The CDR3 extends over 15 amino acids. CDR3: CASSPGASSNQPQHF. The CDR3 nucleotides are TGTGCCAGCAGTCCGGGGGCATCAAGCAATCAGCCCCAGCATTTT.

This clonotype came up many times. V and J are TRBV20-1 and TRBJ1-4; D remains ambiguous. The CDR3 loop spans 13 amino acids. V shed 6 bases and J shed 8 bases, with 16 bases lying between them. Germline V gives CDR1 DFQATT, CDR2 SNEGSKA (reference sequence). The DNA of the CDR3 is TGCAGTGCGAGGCCTGCACTGGGCGAAAAACTGTTTTTT. Protein: CSARPALGEKLFF.

This clonotype was counted ten times or more. The chain uses TRBV12-3 or TRBV12-4 and TRBJ2-7; D possibly corresponds to TRBD1 (7 bases). The CDR3 extends over 14 amino acids. V gave up 2 bases and J gave up 5 bases, with 13 bases separating them. The CDR3 sequence: CASSLSAGGHEQYF. The CDR3 DNA is TGTGCCAGCAGTTTATCCGCAGGGGGGCACGAGCAGTACTTC.

Ten or more counts support this clonotype. CDR3 in DNA: TGTGCCAGCGGCGGGTCTTTGAACACTGAAGCTTTCTTT. This encodes CASGGSLNTEAFF. V is TRBV2 and J is TRBJ1-1; D gene uncertain. The CDR3 extends over 13 amino acids. Germline V gene data show CDR1 as SNHLY and CDR2 as FYNNEI. V was shortened by 8 bases and J by 0 bases, with 10 bases between the two germline ends.

This clonotype was seen ten or more times. The chain joins TRBV30 to TRBJ1-2; TRBD1 might be the D (5 bases). Germline CDR1 and CDR2: GTSNPN and SVGIG (reference sequence). Between the trimmed V and J ends, which lost 3 bases and 4 bases, there was a span of 15 bases. CDR3 length equals 14 residues. CDR3 in amino acids: CAWRTRGGVYGYTF. In DNA form, the CDR3 reads TGTGCCTGGAGAACACGGGGGGGTGTCTATGGCTACACCTTC.

This clonotype has ten or more counts. The J gene is TRBJ2-5, the V gene TRBV25-1; tentative D call: TRBD1 (5 bases). The germline gives CDR1 MGHDK, CDR2 SYGVNS. The CDR3 is 14 residues long. Trimming pared 4 bases from V and 0 bases from J, leaving 9 bases between. CDR3 DNA sequence: TGTGCCAGCAGTGGGACAACGTACCAAGAGACCCAGTACTTC. Encoded protein: CASSGTTYQETQYF.

This clonotype was counted ten times or more. The gene calls are TRBV12-3 or TRBV12-4 and TRBJ2-3; D is unclear. CDR3 size: 16 residues. Trimming cost V 7 bases and J 6 bases, with 23 bases left between them. The CDR3 DNA is TGTGCCAGCACCGCCTCTTCCGCGGTGGTGAGGGATACGCAGTATTTT. Residues: CASTASSAVVRDTQYF.

Ten or more counts support this clonotype. The chain links TRBV6-5 to TRBJ2-2, with 9 positions matching TRBD2. V shed 4 bases and J 6 bases; nucleotides not matched to a gene: 12. There are 17 residues in the CDR3. Germline assignment: CDR1 MNHEY and CDR2 SVGAGI. CDR3 nucleotides: TGTGCCAGCAGTTCCCCCGCGGGGGGGCGGGTTGCCGGGGAGCTGTTTTTT. Protein sequence: CASSSPAGGRVAGELFF.

This clonotype was seen repeatedly, ten times or more. CDR3 sequence reads: CASSLVSSPEAFF. The CDR3 nucleotides read TGTGCCAGCAGCTTAGTATCGTCCCCTGAAGCTTTCTTT. The V call is TRBV7-9, the J call TRBJ1-1; D remains unclear. The germline V gene encodes CDR1 SEHNR and CDR2 FQNEAQ (reference sequence). V was pared by 1 base and J by 6 bases, with 9 bases between. This CDR3 comprises 13 residues.

In this sample, this clonotype turned up many times. A much larger clone is a single base away; this may be a read error. The V and J genes are TRBV5-5 and TRBJ1-2, with 7 positions matching TRBD1. The trim removed 2 bases at V and 4 bases at J, leaving 17 bases unmatched. CDR3 length: 18 amino acids. Germline V lookup: CDR1 SGHKS, CDR2 YYEKEE (reference sequence). The CDR3 DNA reads TGTGCCAGCAGCTTTCGCCATGCCATAGACAGGGTGGGCTATGGCTACACCTTC. It is translated as CASSFRHAIDRVGYGYTF.

This clonotype was observed at least ten times. The J gene is TRBJ1-1, the V gene TRBV20-1; D call uncertain. Germline V gene sequence: CDR1 DFQATT, CDR2 SNEGSKA (reference sequence). This CDR3 region has 12 residues. The CDR3 sequence is CSAHRGNTEAFF. The CDR3 bases are TGCAGCGCACACCGGGGTAACACTGAAGCTTTCTTT.

This clonotype was counted at least ten times. V usage is TRBV7-9 and J usage is TRBJ2-1, with D unclear. Trimming pared 5 bases from V and 6 bases from J, leaving 5 bases between. In germline, CDR1 is SEHNR, CDR2 FQNEAQ (reference sequence). The CDR3 is 11 amino acids. This CDR3 reads CASSRTNEQFF. The CDR3 region has the DNA TGTGCCAGCAGCAGAACCAATGAGCAGTTCTTC.

This clonotype was counted at least ten times. CDR3: CASSSGTGDYGYTF. For the CDR3, the DNA is TGCGCCAGCAGCTCGGGGACAGGGGACTATGGCTACACCTTC. J is TRBJ1-2 and V is TRBV5-1, with 10 bases fitting TRBD1. The CDR3 consists of 14 residues. Germline V gene sequence: CDR1 SGHRS, CDR2 YFSETQ. The junction had 2 bases not matched to a gene; V was cut back by 3 bases and J by 3 bases.

This clonotype was found many times. The chain links TRBV20-1 to TRBJ1-5; TRBD1 is a possible D gene (5 bases). Germline CDR1 reads DFQATT; CDR2 reads SNEGSKA (reference sequence). The CDR3 totals 15 residues. V lost 6 bases, J lost 0 bases, and 15 bases lay in between. CDR3 nucleotide sequence: TGCAGTGCCCGATCCCGGGGCTATAGCAATCAGCCCCAGCATTTT. This encodes CSARSRGYSNQPQHF.

The sample holds many counts of this clonotype. The DNA of the CDR3 is TGTGCCATCAGTGACCCACTAGTACCCCAAGAGACCCAGTACTTC. It codes for CAISDPLVPQETQYF. The chain employs TRBV10-3 and TRBJ2-5; the D gene is possibly TRBD2 (5 bases). Germline lookup yields CDR1 ENHRY and CDR2 SYGVKD. CDR3 size: 15 residues. Trimming cost V 3 bases and J 1 base, with 12 bases left between them.

This clonotype was detected many times. The chain combines TRBV5-1 with TRBJ2-1; 9 positions match TRBD1. Germline V gene data show CDR1 as SGHRS and CDR2 as YFSETQ. The V gene end was trimmed by 4 bases and the J gene end by 7 bases; junction bases not matched to a gene: 6. This CDR3 region has 14 residues. The CDR3 DNA reads TGCGCCAGCAGCCCAGGACAGGGGAGGAATGAGCAGTTCTTC. Translated, it gives CASSPGQGRNEQFF.

This clonotype was recorded many times. V gene TRBV20-1 combines with J gene TRBJ2-1; the D gene is possibly TRBD2 (6 bases). CDR3 size: 14 residues. The germline CDR1 and CDR2 sequences are DFQATT and SNEGSKA (reference sequence). The V gene lost 1 base and the J gene lost 8 bases, with 15 bases spanning the gap. CDR3 sequence: CSARGGRRGDEQFF. CDR3 nucleotides: TGCAGTGCTAGAGGGGGGAGGCGTGGGGATGAGCAGTTCTTC.

Ten or more counts support this clonotype. The V call is TRBV20-1, the J call TRBJ1-4; D gene ambiguous. The CDR3 has 17 residues. The germline V gene has CDR1 DFQATT and CDR2 SNEGSKA (reference sequence). V gave up 0 bases and J gave up 0 bases, with 14 bases separating them. Here the CDR3 DNA reads TGCAGTGCTAGAGATCGTGGTGATCCTGCAACTAATGAAAAACTGTTTTTT. This encodes CSARDRGDPATNEKLFF.

The sample holds many counts of this clonotype. The rearrangement joins TRBV5-1 to TRBJ1-5, with D unclear. Germline assignment: CDR1 SGHRS and CDR2 YFSETQ. Trimming left V 0 bases short and J 3 bases short, with 10 bases between. There are 15 residues in the CDR3. For the CDR3, the DNA is TGCGCCAGCAGCTTGGGTGAGGGCTTCAATCAGCCCCAGCATTTT. It yields the protein CASSLGEGFNQPQHF.